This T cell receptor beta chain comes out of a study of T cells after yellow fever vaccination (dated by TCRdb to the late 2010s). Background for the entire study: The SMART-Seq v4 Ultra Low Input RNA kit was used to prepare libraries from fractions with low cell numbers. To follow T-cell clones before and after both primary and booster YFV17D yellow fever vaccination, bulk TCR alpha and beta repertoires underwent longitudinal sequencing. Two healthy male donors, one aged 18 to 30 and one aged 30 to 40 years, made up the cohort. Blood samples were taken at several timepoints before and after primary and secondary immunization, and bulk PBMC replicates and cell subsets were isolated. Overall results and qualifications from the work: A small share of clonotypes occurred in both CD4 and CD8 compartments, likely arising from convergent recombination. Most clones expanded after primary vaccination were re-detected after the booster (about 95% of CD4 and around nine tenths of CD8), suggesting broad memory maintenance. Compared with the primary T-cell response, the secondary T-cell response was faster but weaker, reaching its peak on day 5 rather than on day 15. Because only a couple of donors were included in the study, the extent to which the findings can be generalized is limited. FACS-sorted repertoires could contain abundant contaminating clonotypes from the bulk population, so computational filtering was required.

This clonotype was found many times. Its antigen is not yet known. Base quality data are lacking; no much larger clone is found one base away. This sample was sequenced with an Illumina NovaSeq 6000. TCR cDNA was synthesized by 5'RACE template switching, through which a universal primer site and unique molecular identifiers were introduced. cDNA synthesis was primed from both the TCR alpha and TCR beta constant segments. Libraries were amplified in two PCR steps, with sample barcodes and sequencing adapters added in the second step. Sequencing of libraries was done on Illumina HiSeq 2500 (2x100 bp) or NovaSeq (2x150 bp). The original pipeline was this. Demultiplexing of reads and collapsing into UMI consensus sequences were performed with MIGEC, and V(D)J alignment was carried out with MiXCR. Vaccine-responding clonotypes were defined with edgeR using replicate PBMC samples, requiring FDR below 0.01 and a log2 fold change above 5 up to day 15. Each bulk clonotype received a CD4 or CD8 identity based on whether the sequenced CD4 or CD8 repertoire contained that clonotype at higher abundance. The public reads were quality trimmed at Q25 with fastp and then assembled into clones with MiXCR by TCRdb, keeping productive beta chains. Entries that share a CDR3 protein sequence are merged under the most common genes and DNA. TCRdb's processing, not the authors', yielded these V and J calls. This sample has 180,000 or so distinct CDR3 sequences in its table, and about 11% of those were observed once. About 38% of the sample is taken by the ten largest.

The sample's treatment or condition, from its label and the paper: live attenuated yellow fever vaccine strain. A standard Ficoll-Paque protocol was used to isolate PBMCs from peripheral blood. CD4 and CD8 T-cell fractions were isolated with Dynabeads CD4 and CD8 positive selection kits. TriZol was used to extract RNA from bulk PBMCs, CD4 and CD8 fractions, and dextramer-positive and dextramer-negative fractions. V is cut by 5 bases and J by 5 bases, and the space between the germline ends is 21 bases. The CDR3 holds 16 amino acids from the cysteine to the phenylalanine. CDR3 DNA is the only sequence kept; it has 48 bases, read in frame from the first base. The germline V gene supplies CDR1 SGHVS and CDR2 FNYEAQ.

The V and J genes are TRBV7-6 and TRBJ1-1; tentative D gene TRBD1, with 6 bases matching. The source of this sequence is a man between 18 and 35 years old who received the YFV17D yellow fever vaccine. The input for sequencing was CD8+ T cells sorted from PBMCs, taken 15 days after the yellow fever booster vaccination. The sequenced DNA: TGTGCCAGCAGCGCACAGACAGGAGACTTGAGGACTGAAGCTTTCTTT. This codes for CASSAQTGDLRTEAFF.